The rows below give T cell receptor beta chains drawn from one sample of a study of T cell responses to AZD1222 COVID-19 vaccine. Generated by immunoSEQ multiplex PCR, the TCRdb table keeps only in-frame clones and is missing some. Among around 120,000 clones listed, around 87% were seen once. Specimen: peripheral blood, collected 28 days after the second AZD1222 dose. Receptors were obtained from an adult who received the AZD1222 COVID-19 vaccine. Both conserved end residues are part of each CDR3. The D gene is left open where the match is weak. Only part of the rows carry a size: once, few, many, or a class if the clone is expanded.

d_call,v_call,clone_size,j_call,cdr3_nt,cdr3_aa
TRBD1,TRBV19,NA,TRBJ2-1,TGTGCCAGTAGTATAGCTGGGACAGGGCTATACAATGAGCAGTTCTTC,CASSIAGTGLYNEQFF
TRBD2,TRBV6-2/TRBV6-3,NA,TRBJ2-7,TGTGCCAGCAGTTACACTAGCGGGGGCTACGAGCAGTACTTC,CASSYTSGGYEQYF
NA,TRBV3-1/TRBV3-2,NA,TRBJ1-2,TGTGCCAGCAGCCAGTACGGGGGGCCGTCCTATGGCTACACCTTC,CASSQYGGPSYGYTF
NA,TRBV19,NA,TRBJ1-6,TGTGCCAGTAGTAACACCGGGACCGAGAATTCACCCCTCCACTTT,CASSNTGTENSPLHF
NA,TRBV2,few,TRBJ1-1,TGTGCCAGCAGTAGATCCCCGCAGGGAGGCACTGAAGCTTTCTTT,CASSRSPQGGTEAFF
NA,TRBV10-3,NA,TRBJ2-2,TGTGCCATCAGTGGTGTTGGGGGGAGAGGGGAGCTGTTTTTT,CAISGVGGRGELFF
NA,TRBV19,NA,TRBJ1-3,TGTGCCAGTACCAGGGAACTCTCTGGAAACACCATATATTTT,CASTRELSGNTIYF
TRBD2,TRBV27,NA,TRBJ2-2,TGTGCCAGCAGTTCCGGACTAGCGGGGGGGCATGGAACCGGGGAGCTGTTTTTT,CASSSGLAGGHGTGELFF
NA,TRBV7-3,NA,TRBJ2-2,TGTGCCAGCAGCCCGGGACAGAACACCGGGGAGCTGTTTTTT,CASSPGQNTGELFF
NA,TRBV5-1,NA,TRBJ1-1,TGCGCCAGCAGCCAGCCGCGGGACCTGCCTATGAACACTGAAGCTTTCTTT,CASSQPRDLPMNTEAFF
NA,TRBV18,NA,TRBJ1-2,TGTGCCAGCTCACCGGGGCAGAACTATGGCTACACCTTC,CASSPGQNYGYTF
NA,TRBV7-9,NA,TRBJ1-2,TGTGCCAGCAGCTTAGATCTGGGTGGCTACACCTTC,CASSLDLGGYTF
TRBD1,TRBV29-1,NA,TRBJ2-7,TGCAGCGTTGCCCCTACAGGGGGCGACGAGCAGTACTTC,CSVAPTGGDEQYF
TRBD1,TRBV18,NA,TRBJ1-5,TGTGCCAGCTCACCGGACAGGAATCGCAATCAGCCCCAGCATTTT,CASSPDRNRNQPQHF